The 5 T cell receptor beta chains reported below all come from one sample, sequenced in a study of blood T cells in healthy people across ages. A second 7 to 11 cycle PCR used barcoded and J-beta primers. TCRdb used MiXCR to reprocess the 5' RACE reads, holding one entry per CDR3 protein. The data show some 710,000 distinct CDR3 sequences, 22% seen once. The sequenced sample consisted of blood. These TCRs come from a man aged 70-80 years in good health.

Notes on this clonotype: A much larger clone differs by one base, so this may be a read error. The chain combines TRBV27 with TRBJ2-1; 7 bases are a match to TRBD1. The CDR3 length is 15 residues. Germline CDR1 MNHEY, CDR2 SMNVEV (reference sequence). The CDR3 reads CASSPSGQMMYEQHF. CDR3 bases: TGTGCCAGCAGTCCCTCGGGACAGATGATGTACGAGCAGCACTTC.

This clonotype was seen only a few times. The rearrangement joins TRBV7-9 to TRBJ2-1; 7 bases are shared with TRBD2. This CDR3 spans 15 amino acids. Germline V gene lookup returns CDR1 SEHNR and CDR2 FQNEAQ (reference sequence). With V trimmed by 2 bases and J by 5 bases, 6 bases remained unmatched. The CDR3 sequence: CASSLFASGHNEQFF. DNA for the CDR3: TGTGCCAGCAGCTTATTTGCTAGCGGACACAATGAGCAGTTCTTC.

In its sample, this clonotype was seen a few times. This chain links TRBV7-9 with TRBJ2-3; D might be TRBD1 or TRBD2, each matching 5 bases. CDR1 is SEHNR, CDR2 FQNEAQ, per germline (reference sequence). The CDR3 is 14 residues long. Trimming removed 4 bases from V and 0 bases from J, with 8 bases in between. The CDR3 DNA reads as TGTGCCAGCAGCTGGGGGTATAGCACAGATACGCAGTATTTT. It yields the protein CASSWGYSTDTQYF.

This clonotype has a handful of counts. CDR3 residues: CASSYSGTGASGAFF. CDR3 coding DNA: TGTGCCAGCAGTTACTCGGGGACAGGAGCAAGTGGGGCTTTCTTT. V is TRBV6-5 and J is TRBJ1-1; 8 nucleotides match TRBD1. The V and J ends lost 0 bases and 11 bases, in that order; junction bases with no gene match: 11. This CDR3 comprises 15 residues. CDR1 is MNHEY, CDR2 SVGAGI, per germline.

This chain connects TRBV12-3 or TRBV12-4 to TRBJ1-1; a weak D match, TRBD1 (5 bases). This CDR3 has 12 residues. Between the trimmed V and J ends, which lost 6 bases and 10 bases, there was a span of 15 bases. The CDR3 loop is CASSRDVGGAFF. The CDR3 DNA is TGTGCCAGCAGCCGGGACGTTGGGGGAGCTTTCTTT.